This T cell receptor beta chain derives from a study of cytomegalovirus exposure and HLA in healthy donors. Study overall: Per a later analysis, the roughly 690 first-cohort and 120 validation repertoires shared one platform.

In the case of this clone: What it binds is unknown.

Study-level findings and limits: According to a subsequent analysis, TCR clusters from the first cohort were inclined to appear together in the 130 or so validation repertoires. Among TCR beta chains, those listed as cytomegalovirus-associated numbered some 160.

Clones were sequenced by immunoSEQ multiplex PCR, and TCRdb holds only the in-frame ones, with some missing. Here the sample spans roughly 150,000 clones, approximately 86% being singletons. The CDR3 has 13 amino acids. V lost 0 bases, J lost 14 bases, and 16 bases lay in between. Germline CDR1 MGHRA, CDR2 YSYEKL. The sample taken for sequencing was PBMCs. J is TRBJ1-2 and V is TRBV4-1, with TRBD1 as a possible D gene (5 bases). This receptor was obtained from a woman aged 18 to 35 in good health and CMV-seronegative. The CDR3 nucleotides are TGCGCCAGCAGCCAAGACGTATACTCCGGGACTACCTTC. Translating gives CASSQDVYSGTTF.